A single sample is the source of the 25 T cell receptor beta chains below, sequenced in a study of blood T cell repertoires in COVID-19. Produced via immunoSEQ multiplex PCR; TCRdb's table is partial and in-frame only. The repertoire consists of 250,000 to 300,000 clones, with roughly 80% occurring once and the leading ten covering less than 6%. Material for sequencing was peripheral blood. These TCRs come from a man in his sixties who had recovered from COVID-19.

The chain combines TRBV7-3 with TRBJ1-1; tentatively, D is TRBD1 (5 bases). V was shortened by 8 bases and J by 1 base, with 17 bases between the two germline ends. Germline CDR1 and CDR2: SGHTA and FQGTGA. CDR3 length equals 15 residues. The CDR3 here is CASWGGVSSNTEAFF. CDR3 sequence (DNA): TGTGCCAGCTGGGGGGGGGTCTCTTCGAACACTGAAGCTTTCTTT.

This clone was recorded only once. The chain links TRBV5-1 to TRBJ1-3; weak D call: TRBD1 (5 bases). The CDR3 runs 16 residues. V dropped 0 bases and J dropped 0 bases, with 10 bases sitting between them. Looked up from germline, CDR1 is SGHRS and CDR2 is YFSETQ. The CDR3 region is CASSLALTASGNTIYF. In nucleotides, the CDR3 is TGCGCCAGCAGCTTGGCCTTGACAGCCTCTGGAAACACCATATATTTT.

J is TRBJ2-3 and V is TRBV5-6; 10 nucleotides match TRBD1. V lost 0 bases and J lost 11; bases outside the gene matches: 6. Germline V gene data show CDR1 as SGHDT and CDR2 as YYEEEE. CDR3 length equals 14 residues. This CDR3 is CASSLGDRGSVQYF. In DNA form, the CDR3 reads TGTGCCAGCAGCTTGGGGGACAGGGGTTCGGTGCAGTATTTT.

The chain has TRBV5-1 and TRBJ2-3; TRBD2 matches 7 bases. This CDR3 region has 15 residues. In germline, CDR1 is SGHRS, CDR2 YFSETQ. V dropped 4 bases and J dropped 4; count of bases not matched to a gene: 9. The CDR3 nucleotides are TGCGCCAGCAGCATCAGTGGGAGGGCCCCAGATACGCAGTATTTT. It translates to CASSISGRAPDTQYF.

The chain carries TRBV7-2 and TRBJ2-1, with D perhaps TRBD1 (6 bases). CDR3 size: 14 residues. CDR1 and CDR2 from the germline V gene are SGHTA and FQGNSA. V was shortened by 5 bases and J by 3 bases, with 11 bases between the two germline ends. CDR3 coding DNA: TGTGCCAGCAGCAACCGGGACAACTACAATGAGCAGTTCTTC. Translating it yields CASSNRDNYNEQFF.

V gene TRBV3-1 (or the pseudogene TRBV3-2) combines with J gene TRBJ2-3; D is possibly TRBD2 (6 bases). The CDR3 is 14 amino acids. V was cut by 6 bases and J by 5 bases, with 15 bases left in between. Germline V gives CDR1 LGHDT, CDR2 YNNKEL (reference sequence). For the CDR3, the DNA is TGTGCCAGCAGGGGGGGAGCGGCTGGAGATACGCAGTATTTT. This sequence encodes CASRGGAAGDTQYF.

V gene TRBV11-3 combines with J gene TRBJ1-3, with D uncertain. Germline V gene lookup returns CDR1 SGHNT and CDR2 YENEEA. The CDR3 is made up of 16 amino acids. V was shortened by 1 base and J by 0 bases, with 10 bases between the two germline ends. As DNA, the CDR3 is TGTGCCAGCAGCTTAGTACTCGGGGACTCTGGAAACACCATATATTTT. Residues: CASSLVLGDSGNTIYF.

The chain links TRBV27 to TRBJ1-6, with D possibly TRBD1 on 6 matching bases. Germline V gene sequence: CDR1 MNHEY, CDR2 SMNVEV (reference sequence). The CDR3 runs to 17 residues. V lost 0 bases to trimming and J lost 3 bases, with 12 bases between them. CDR3 sequence reads: CASSLSPDSSYNSPLHF. Written as DNA, the CDR3 is TGTGCCAGCAGTTTATCCCCGGACAGCAGCTATAATTCACCCCTCCACTTT.

CDR3 protein: CASSLVGVGSGELFF. The DNA for the CDR3 is TGTGCCAGCAGCTTAGTGGGCGTAGGATCCGGGGAGCTGTTTTTT. The chain couples TRBV11-1 to TRBJ2-2; D is ambiguous. V gave up 1 base and J gave up 6 bases, with 12 bases separating them. The germline gives CDR1 SGHAT, CDR2 FQDESV (reference sequence). This CDR3 contains 15 residues.

For the CDR3, the DNA is TGTGCCAGCACCCCAGTGGTGACTAGCGGCACAGATACGCAGTATTTT. As protein: CASTPVVTSGTDTQYF. The V gene is TRBV11-2, the J gene TRBJ2-3; the match to TRBD2 covers 8 bases. V lost 7 bases and J lost 1; bases outside the gene matches: 10. The CDR3 is 16 amino acids. Germline values: CDR1 SGHAT, CDR2 FQNNGV. The variable domain in full, with the rest retrieved from reference TRBV11-2 and TRBJ2-3, is EAGVAQSPRYKIIEKRQSVAFWCNPISGHATLYWYQQILGQGPKLLIQFQNNGVVDDSQLPKDRFSAERLKGVDSTLKIQPAKLEDSAVYLCASTPVVTSGTDTQYFGPGTRLTVL.

The CDR3 nucleotides read TGTGCCAGCAGCCACGGACAGAGCATCGTGACAGATACGCAGTATTTT. Translation gives CASSHGQSIVTDTQYF. J is TRBJ2-3 and V is TRBV11-2; D possibly corresponds to TRBD1 (6 bases). The CDR3 runs to 16 residues. Trimming took off 5 bases at V and 3 bases at J, with 18 bases between the two ends. CDR1 SGHAT and CDR2 FQNNGV come from the germline V gene.

CDR3 loop: CASRRLVPPDEQYF. CDR3 nucleotide sequence: TGTGCCAGCAGAAGACTAGTACCTCCTGACGAGCAGTACTTC. The V and J genes are TRBV6-5 and TRBJ2-7, with D tentatively TRBD2 (6 bases). The CDR3 contains 14 residues. V was shortened by 6 bases and J by 5 bases, with 17 bases between the two germline ends. CDR1 and CDR2 (germline): MNHEY, SVGAGI.

This clone was recorded only once. This chain links TRBV30 with TRBJ1-6, with D hard to call. Germline lookup yields CDR1 GTSNPN and CDR2 SVGIG (reference sequence). There are 16 residues in the CDR3. The germline V and J ends were trimmed by 4 bases and 4 bases, with 17 bases remaining between them. The CDR3 nucleotides read TGTGCCTGGAAACTCGGAGGGCAGAGTTATAATTCACCCCTCCACTTT. Translated: CAWKLGGQSYNSPLHF.

The chain has TRBV29-1 and TRBJ1-2; D is perhaps TRBD1 (6 bases). The germline V gene encodes CDR1 SQVTM and CDR2 ANQGSEA. The CDR3 covers 15 residues. V was clipped by 6 bases and J by 5 bases, with 22 bases between them. CDR3 sequence: CSVKRQQGGAYGYTF. The CDR3 nucleotides are TGCAGCGTCAAAAGACAACAGGGTGGCGCGTATGGCTACACCTTC.

The genes are TRBV11-2 and TRBJ1-2; D possibly corresponds to TRBD1 (6 bases). V gave up 3 bases and J gave up 7 bases, with 15 bases separating them. Germline lookup yields CDR1 SGHAT and CDR2 FQNNGV. The CDR3 spans 14 residues. The CDR3 nucleotides are TGTGCCAGCAGCTTCGGCAGGGGAGAAGGTGGCTACACCTTC. This sequence encodes CASSFGRGEGGYTF.

The chain employs TRBV30 and TRBJ1-1; a weak D match, TRBD1 (6 bases). The CDR3 has 13 amino acids. The V gene's germline CDR1 is GTSNPN and CDR2 SVGIG (reference sequence). Trimming stripped 8 bases from V and 1 base from J, with 14 bases between. The DNA for the CDR3 is TGTGCCCGAATGGACAGACGGAACACTGAAGCTTTCTTT. Translated, it gives CARMDRRNTEAFF.

The chain has TRBV28 and TRBJ1-2; TRBD1 might be the D (6 bases). CDR1 MDHEN and CDR2 SYDVKM come from the germline V gene. The CDR3 length is 14 residues. V lost 7 bases to trimming and J lost 4 bases, with 16 bases between them. CDR3 loop: CASTVGGLAYGYTF. CDR3 sequence (DNA): TGTGCCAGCACCGTGGGGGGGCTGGCCTATGGCTACACCTTC.

The chain joins TRBV5-6 to TRBJ2-7, with TRBD1 identical over 8 bases. Germline V gives CDR1 SGHDT, CDR2 YYEEEE. The CDR3 extends over 14 amino acids. V dropped 4 bases and J dropped 6; count of bases not matched to a gene: 9. The CDR3 loop reads CASSGGQVRREQYF. For the CDR3, the DNA is TGTGCCAGCAGCGGGGGACAGGTGCGGCGCGAGCAGTACTTC.

The chain carries TRBV2 and TRBJ1-1; 7 bases fit TRBD1. Germline CDR1 is SNHLY and CDR2 is FYNNEI. CDR3 length: 15 amino acids. The trim removed 7 bases at V and 6 bases at J, leaving 14 bases unmatched. This CDR3 reads CASTNTHTGVPEAFF. The CDR3 region has the DNA TGTGCCAGCACCAATACCCACACAGGGGTACCTGAAGCTTTCTTT.

The rearrangement uses TRBV23-1 and TRBJ2-3, with D possibly being TRBD2 (5 bases). TRBV23-1 is placed among ORFs of uncertain function. The V end was cut by 2 bases, the J end by 2 bases, with 23 bases between. The CDR3 extends over 19 amino acids. The CDR3 sequence: CASSQIPLVTSPHTDTQYF. The CDR3 coding sequence is TGCGCCAGCAGTCAAATCCCTCTCGTAACTAGTCCCCACACAGATACGCAGTATTTT.

With regard to this clone: This specimen includes other DNA sequences encoding the same CDR3. V gene TRBV12-3 or TRBV12-4 combines with J gene TRBJ1-6; D gene ambiguous. The CDR3 is made up of 13 amino acids. V dropped 1 base and J dropped 7 bases, with 5 bases sitting between them. The CDR3 sequence is CASSLGANSPLHF. DNA of the CDR3: TGTGCCAGCAGTTTAGGGGCGAATTCACCCCTCCACTTT.

The J gene is TRBJ2-3, the V gene TRBV11-3, with 13 bases fitting TRBD2. Trimming took 1 base from V and 4 from J; bases not matched to a gene: 5. The germline CDR1 and CDR2 sequences are SGHNT and YENEEA. The CDR3 runs 17 residues. CDR3 sequence (DNA): TGTGCCAGCAGCTTAGTACTAGCGGGAGGGCATCCAGATACGCAGTATTTT. Translation gives CASSLVLAGGHPDTQYF.

This chain uses TRBV29-1 with TRBJ1-4, with D hard to call. The CDR3 consists of 12 residues. V was shortened by 4 bases and J by 8 bases, with 11 bases between the two germline ends. From germline, CDR1 is SQVTM and CDR2 ANQGSEA. CDR3 coding DNA: TGCAGCGTTGTCGTCGGGAAGGAAAAACTGTTTTTT. It yields the protein CSVVVGKEKLFF.

The chain couples TRBV6-6 to TRBJ2-3, with D unclear. Germline V gene data show CDR1 as MNHNY and CDR2 as SVGAGI (reference sequence). The CDR3 consists of 12 residues. Trimming left V 8 bases short and J 5 bases short, with 11 bases between. In nucleotides, the CDR3 is TGTGCCAGCGACACTTTTGGAGATACGCAGTATTTT. It specifies CASDTFGDTQYF.

The V call is TRBV19, the J call TRBJ1-5; D perhaps matches TRBD1 (5 bases). Germline CDR1 reads LNHDA; CDR2 reads SQIVND (reference sequence). CDR3 length: 18 residues. Trimming removed 5 bases from V and 2 bases from J, with 22 bases in between. CDR3 nucleotide sequence: TGTGCCAGTAGTCCCGGGACTGGGCGTGGGGGTGGCAATCAGCCCCAGCATTTT. It encodes CASSPGTGRGGGNQPQHF.